Listed here are 32 T cell receptor beta chains from one sample, sequenced in a study of T-cell memory formation after mild COVID-19. TCRdb analysed the 5' RACE reads with MiXCR anew, one entry per CDR3 protein. The profile shows fewer than 200,000 distinct CDR3 sequences, over 10% of them singletons. Sequencing was performed on PBMCs or a T cell subset sorted from them (not recorded which). The receptors were sampled from a man between 18 and 35 years old who had mild COVID-19 (a few samples of this study predate the infection). Cell type and time point are not known.

This clonotype came up a few times. The rearrangement links TRBV6-2 or TRBV6-3 to TRBJ1-4, with 10 bases lining up with TRBD1. The CDR3 has 15 residues. Germline CDR1 is MNHEY and CDR2 is SVGEGT. J was trimmed by 7 bases and V by 7 bases; bases with no gene match: 9. The CDR3 reads CASNDRQGAGEKLFF. In DNA, the CDR3 is TGTGCCAGCAACGATCGACAGGGGGCAGGTGAAAAACTGTTTTTT.

The genes are TRBV9 and TRBJ2-3; D is unresolved. In germline, CDR1 is SGDLS, CDR2 YYNGEE. V lost 0 bases and J 8 bases, leaving 4 bases between the germline ends. CDR3 size: 11 residues. The CDR3 here is CASSVGGTQYF. The CDR3 region has the DNA TGTGCCAGCAGCGTAGGGGGTACGCAGTATTTT. The full variable domain, rest sourced from reference TRBV9 and TRBJ2-3, is DSGVTQTPKHLITATGQRVTLRCSPRSGDLSVYWYQQSLDQGLQFLIQYYNGEERAKGNILERFSAQQFPDLHSELNLSSLELGDSALYFCASSVGGTQYFGPGTRLTVL.

This clonotype appeared a few times. V usage is TRBV5-1 and J usage is TRBJ2-3; D may be TRBD1 (5 bases). Between the trimmed V and J ends, which lost 4 bases and 6 bases, there was a span of 15 bases. The germline gives CDR1 SGHRS, CDR2 YFSETQ. The CDR3 is made up of 14 amino acids. CDR3 sequence: CASSHQRGRDTQYF. The CDR3 DNA reads TGCGCCAGCAGCCACCAAAGGGGTCGGGATACGCAGTATTTT.

The chain recombines TRBV4-3 with TRBJ2-3; 10 nucleotides agree with TRBD2. Per the germline V gene, CDR1 is LGHNA and CDR2 is YSLEER. V lost 0 bases and J lost 11; bases outside the gene matches: 14. The CDR3 is 17 amino acids. The CDR3 spells CASSQDGAQRGGSRQYF. The CDR3 DNA follows: TGCGCCAGCAGCCAAGATGGGGCCCAGCGGGGGGGTTCTAGGCAGTATTTT.

This clonotype was counted between two and nine times. V and J are TRBV2 and TRBJ2-5, with 8 positions matching TRBD1. The CDR3 is made up of 12 amino acids. Losses at the gene ends were 11 bases for V and 4 bases for J; bases not matched to a gene: 6. CDR1 and CDR2 (germline): SNHLY, FYNNEI. The CDR3 loop reads CAYRGVAETQYF. Written as DNA, the CDR3 is TGTGCCTACAGGGGGGTCGCAGAGACCCAGTACTTC.

The V call is TRBV5-1, the J call TRBJ2-1; TRBD1 or TRBD2 may be the D gene (5 bases each). V dropped 4 bases and J dropped 4 bases, with 9 bases sitting between them. The CDR3 loop spans 13 amino acids. Germline V lookup: CDR1 SGHRS, CDR2 YFSETQ. This CDR3 reads CASSQGRYNEQFF. The CDR3, as DNA: TGCGCCAGCAGCCAGGGACGGTACAATGAGCAGTTCTTC.

CDR3 nucleotides: TGCGCCAGCAGCTTCTCCGGGACAGGGGGGACTGAAGCTTTCTTT. It specifies CASSFSGTGGTEAFF. The chain joins TRBV5-1 to TRBJ1-1; 11 bases agree with TRBD1. The CDR3 is 15 amino acids. Germline V gene sequence: CDR1 SGHRS, CDR2 YFSETQ. J gave up 5 bases and V 2 bases, and 5 bases lay outside the gene matches. Filled out from reference TRBV5-1 and TRBJ1-1, the complete variable domain reads KAGVTQTPRYLIKTRGQQVTLSCSPISGHRSVSWYQQTPGQGLQFLFEYFSETQRNKGNFPGRFSGRQFSNSRSEMNVSTLELGDSALYLCASSFSGTGGTEAFFGQGTRLTVV.

This clonotype was detected a few times. The chain has TRBV7-9 and TRBJ2-5; 7 bases agree with TRBD1. This CDR3 contains 13 residues. Trimming at V came to 5 bases and at J to 7 bases, leaving 7 bases not matched to a gene. From germline, CDR1 is SEHNR and CDR2 FQNEAQ (reference sequence). The CDR3: CASSVEGQRTQYF. The CDR3 DNA follows: TGTGCCAGCAGCGTCGAGGGACAGCGGACCCAGTACTTC.

This chain links TRBV20-1 with TRBJ1-1; D is unresolved. Germline V gene data show CDR1 as DFQATT and CDR2 as SNEGSKA (reference sequence). Trimming removed 5 bases at V and 2 bases at J, with 9 bases between. The CDR3 is 12 residues long. CDR3 nucleotide sequence: TGCAGTGCTCTGCACACTAACACTGAAGCTTTCTTT. Its translation is CSALHTNTEAFF.

This clonotype showed up just a few times. The chain employs TRBV6-5 and TRBJ2-6; D possibly corresponds to TRBD1 (5 bases). The CDR3 runs to 17 residues. Per germline, CDR1 MNHEY and CDR2 SVGAGI. The V and J ends lost 5 bases and 2 bases respectively, with 16 bases between them. This chain's CDR3 is CASSGDLLGAGANVLTF. CDR3 DNA sequence: TGTGCCAGCAGTGGTGACCTTTTAGGGGCTGGGGCCAACGTCCTGACTTTC.

The V gene is TRBV2, the J gene TRBJ2-7; possibly TRBD1 for D (5 bases). The CDR3 loop spans 14 amino acids. V lost 2 bases, J lost 6 bases, and 14 bases lay in between. Germline loops: CDR1 SNHLY, CDR2 FYNNEI. The CDR3 coding sequence is TGTGCCAGCAGTGAAAGTGGGGCCCTCGCCGAGCAGTACTTC. Its protein is CASSESGALAEQYF.

Worth noting for this clonotype: A junction end diverges from the germline sequence, so it may reflect a read error. V and J are TRBV25-1 and TRBJ2-1; 8 nucleotides line up with TRBD2. Per the germline V gene, CDR1 is MGHDK and CDR2 is SYGVNS. CDR3 length: 14 amino acids. In DNA form, the CDR3 reads TGTGTCAGCAGTGCTTCGGGGGGGGCCCGTGAGCAGTTCTTC. Its protein is CVSSASGGAREQFF.

V gene TRBV5-1 combines with J gene TRBJ2-1; D possibly corresponds to TRBD2 (6 bases). The germline gives CDR1 SGHRS, CDR2 YFSETQ. The CDR3 contains 15 residues. The V end lost 4 bases, the J end lost 8 bases, and 19 bases lay between the germline ends. The CDR3 nucleotides read TGCGCCAGCAGCGTCACGGGACTCCGGAGCTATGAGCAGTTCTTC. It yields the protein CASSVTGLRSYEQFF.

This clonotype has at least ten counts. The chain carries TRBV20-1 and TRBJ1-2; TRBD1 aligns across 9 bases. V gave up 4 bases and J gave up 2 bases; unmatched junction bases: 2. Germline V gives CDR1 DFQATT, CDR2 SNEGSKA (reference sequence). The CDR3 has 13 amino acids. CDR3 in DNA: TGCAGTGCTAAGGACAGGGGCAACTATGGCTACACCTTC. Encoded protein: CSAKDRGNYGYTF.

In its sample, this clonotype was seen many times. This chain connects TRBV5-1 to TRBJ2-6, with no clear D. This CDR3 is 14 amino acids long. Germline CDR1 is SGHRS and CDR2 is YFSETQ. V lost 4 bases and J lost 3, with 8 bases in between. Here the CDR3 reads CASSVGGGANVLTF. In DNA form, the CDR3 reads TGCGCCAGCAGCGTTGGTGGTGGGGCCAACGTCCTGACTTTC.

The chain uses TRBV10-3 and TRBJ2-3, with 8 nucleotides matching TRBD1. The germline V gene encodes CDR1 ENHRY and CDR2 SYGVKD. The V gene end was trimmed by 8 bases and the J gene end by 4 bases; junction bases not matched to a gene: 11. This CDR3 comprises 15 residues. CDR3 in DNA: TGTGCCATCGAGAATTCAGGGGGCTCATCAGATACGCAGTATTTT. Protein sequence: CAIENSGGSSDTQYF.

This clonotype was seen more than once but under ten times. The chain is built from TRBV12-3 or TRBV12-4 and TRBJ1-5, with D tentatively TRBD1 (6 bases). V lost 1 base to trimming and J lost 15 bases, with 16 bases between them. The CDR3 loop spans 13 amino acids. The CDR3 protein is CASSLDVRGRRHF. CDR3 bases: TGTGCCAGCAGTTTAGACGTCCGGGGGCGACGGCATTTT.

This clonotype was seen a few times. The gene calls are TRBV10-3 and TRBJ1-1; D remains ambiguous. This CDR3 is 13 amino acids long. CDR1 and CDR2 from the germline V gene are ENHRY and SYGVKD. The germline V and J ends were trimmed by 0 bases and 3 bases, with 5 bases remaining between them. This CDR3 reads CAISESPDTEAFF. The CDR3 DNA follows: TGTGCCATCAGTGAGTCCCCCGACACTGAAGCTTTCTTT.

This clonotype was found a few times. The CDR3 region is CASSPPSGTEAFF. The CDR3 DNA sequence: TGTGCCAGCTCACCACCGTCGGGCACTGAAGCTTTCTTT. The V call is TRBV18, the J call TRBJ1-1; no reliable D call. The CDR3 loop spans 13 amino acids. CDR1 KGHSH and CDR2 LQKENI come from the germline V gene. The germline V and J ends were trimmed by 0 bases and 4 bases, with 6 bases remaining between them.

This clonotype turned up a few times. The rearrangement links TRBV12-3 or TRBV12-4 to TRBJ2-3, with TRBD1 identical over 8 bases. This CDR3 region has 14 residues. CDR3 amino acids: CATGAIPSTDTQYF. CDR3 coding DNA: TGTGCGACAGGGGCGATACCTAGCACAGATACGCAGTATTTT.

This clonotype appeared many times. The chain uses TRBV7-2 and TRBJ2-7; D is unresolved. Germline CDR1 and CDR2: SGHTA and FQGNSA. V lost 6 bases to trimming and J lost 2 bases, with 11 bases between them. This CDR3 is 13 amino acids long. The DNA for the CDR3 is TGTGCCAGCAGAGGTCGGGCACCCTACGAGCAGTACTTC. Protein sequence: CASRGRAPYEQYF.

The table lists this clonotype with a few counts. The chain has TRBV4-1 and TRBJ2-5; D is perhaps TRBD1 (7 bases). Germline CDR1 is MGHRA and CDR2 is YSYEKL. The CDR3 has 15 amino acids. Trimming removed 3 bases at V and 5 bases at J, with 16 bases between. CDR3 region: CASSQEGAQDETQYF. The CDR3 bases are TGCGCCAGCAGCCAGGAGGGGGCGCAGGATGAGACCCAGTACTTC.

The V gene is TRBV5-1, the J gene TRBJ1-1; D is possibly TRBD1 (6 bases). CDR1 is SGHRS, CDR2 YFSETQ, per germline. V was clipped by 3 bases and J by 2 bases, with 8 bases between them. This CDR3 is 13 amino acids long. CDR3 nucleotides: TGCGCCAGCAGCTGGGACATTAACACTGAAGCTTTCTTT. Translation: CASSWDINTEAFF.

The chain couples TRBV19 to TRBJ1-2; D gene ambiguous. Germline loops: CDR1 LNHDA, CDR2 SQIVND (reference sequence). This CDR3 is 13 amino acids long. V was shortened by 4 bases and J by 4 bases, with 10 bases between the two germline ends. The CDR3 protein is CASSKTASYGYTF. The CDR3 DNA sequence: TGTGCCAGTAGTAAAACAGCATCCTATGGCTACACCTTC.

The gene calls are TRBV3-1 and TRBJ2-3, with no clear D. Germline V gene data show CDR1 as LGHDT and CDR2 as YNNKEL (reference sequence). The CDR3 has 12 amino acids. V was clipped by 2 bases and J by 10 bases, with 10 bases between them. For the CDR3, the DNA is TGTGCCAGCAGCCAACAAGTCGCGGCGCAGTATTTT. Translation: CASSQQVAAQYF.

The genes are TRBV30 and TRBJ1-1, with D perhaps TRBD1 (6 bases). Germline V gene data show CDR1 as GTSNPN and CDR2 as SVGIG (reference sequence). The CDR3 spans 13 residues. V was shortened by 3 bases and J by 5 bases, with 13 bases between the two germline ends. DNA for the CDR3: TGTGCCTGGAGGATACAGGGATGGACTGAAGCTTTCTTT. It specifies CAWRIQGWTEAFF.

This rearrangement joins TRBV5-1 to TRBJ1-1, with 8 bases aligning to TRBD1. The germline V gene encodes CDR1 SGHRS and CDR2 YFSETQ. Trimming cost V 3 bases and J 2 bases; bases outside gene matches: 6. The CDR3 covers 15 residues. The CDR3, as DNA: TGCGCCAGCAGCTCCGACAGGGGACGAAACACTGAAGCTTTCTTT. This codes for CASSSDRGRNTEAFF.

The rearrangement links TRBV24-1 to TRBJ2-3; 8 nucleotides agree with TRBD2. V was pared by 12 bases and J by 6 bases, with 13 bases of the junction left unmatched. The CDR3 contains 14 residues. Germline CDR1 reads KGHDR; CDR2 reads SFDVKD. The CDR3 DNA reads TGTGCCTCCGGGGGGGGGACTCACGGGGATACGCAGTATTTT. Residues: CASGGGTHGDTQYF.

The chain is built from TRBV12-3 or TRBV12-4 and TRBJ2-2; 13 bases agree with TRBD2. The CDR3 is 19 amino acids. V lost 6 bases and J lost 6; bases outside the gene matches: 16. CDR3: CASSRLAGGPPIPAGELFF. The DNA of the CDR3 is TGTGCCAGCAGCCGACTAGCGGGGGGCCCTCCTATTCCAGCCGGGGAGCTGTTTTTT.

The chain carries TRBV5-1 and TRBJ1-5; 9 bases are shared with TRBD1. Germline V CDR1 and CDR2: SGHRS, YFSETQ. The CDR3 is made up of 16 amino acids. The trim removed 4 bases at V and 2 bases at J, leaving 7 bases unmatched. The DNA of the CDR3 is TGCGCCAGCAGCCCTACAGGGGGCGCCGGCAATCAGCCCCAGCATTTT. Residues: CASSPTGGAGNQPQHF.

The genes are TRBV24-1 and TRBJ1-2; D is unresolved. Trimming removed 4 bases from V and 7 bases from J, with 15 bases in between. The germline gives CDR1 KGHDR, CDR2 SFDVKD. CDR3 size: 14 residues. CDR3 nucleotide sequence: TGTGCCACCAGTGACGCCTCCAGCCGGAGTGGCTACACCTTC. Its protein product is CATSDASSRSGYTF.

The V and J genes are TRBV6-1 and TRBJ1-1; the D is unclear. Trimming removed 7 bases at V and 3 bases at J, with 6 bases between. Germline CDR1 MNHNS, CDR2 SASEGT. The CDR3 consists of 11 residues. Written as DNA, the CDR3 is TGTGCCAGCACCGGCTACACTGAAGCTTTCTTT. Its protein product is CASTGYTEAFF.